In its sample, the clone carrying this T cell receptor (beta chain) was seen many times. What it binds is unknown. TCRdb re-analysed the 5' RACE reads in MiXCR, keeping a single row per CDR3 protein. Altogether about 130,000 distinct CDR3 sequences are present, 15% to 20% being singletons, with the ten largest covering roughly a third. Germline V gives CDR1 SQVTM, CDR2 ANQGSEA. V was shortened by 3 bases and J by 7 bases, with 4 bases between the two germline ends. CDR3 length: 10 residues. This record belongs to a study of CD8 T cells in ankylosing spondylitis. Broader study findings: Seven to nine highly homologous variants formed a TCR beta motif that appeared characteristic of ankylosing spondylitis blood.

Sequenced: blood, either unsorted or a sorted T cell fraction (not recorded which). The receptor's source is a male donor with ankylosing spondylitis. This rearrangement joins TRBV29-1 to TRBJ2-1; D gene ambiguous. In DNA form, the CDR3 reads TGCAGCGTTGACCATAATGAGCAGTTCTTC. Translating gives CSVDHNEQFF.